One sample yielded the 8 T cell receptor beta chains listed below, sequenced in a study of CD8 T cells in ankylosing spondylitis (dated by TCRdb to about 2017). The method was 5' RACE. Sequenced on an Illumina HiSeq 2500. TCRdb redid the processing of the public reads, applying fastp at Q25 and MiXCR, and retained in-frame beta chains. Rows with a matching CDR3 protein are joined into one entry that keeps the most common DNA and genes. Counted in this sample were tens of thousands of distinct CDR3 sequences; around 3% of them appeared once. The ten largest clones represent roughly 2.8% of the sample. The sequenced sample was blood, either unsorted or a sorted T cell fraction (not recorded which). Receptors originate from a male donor with ankylosing spondylitis or in good health (not recorded which).

This clonotype has ten or more counts. The chain uses TRBV9 and TRBJ1-4; tentatively, D is TRBD1 (5 bases). This CDR3 spans 14 amino acids. The V end lost 7 bases, the J end lost 1 base, and 11 bases lay between the germline ends. Germline V gene sequence: CDR1 SGDLS, CDR2 YYNGEE. The CDR3 sequence is CASGGGRTNEKLFF. CDR3 DNA: TGTGCCAGCGGGGGGGGGAGAACTAATGAAAAACTGTTTTTT. Complete variable domain (other parts from reference TRBV9 and TRBJ1-4): DSGVTQTPKHLITATGQRVTLRCSPRSGDLSVYWYQQSLDQGLQFLIQYYNGEERAKGNILERFSAQQFPDLHSELNLSSLELGDSALYFCASGGGRTNEKLFFGSGTQLSVL.

This clonotype has a count of ten or more. The rearrangement joins TRBV9 to TRBJ2-1; either TRBD1 or TRBD2 may supply D (5 bases each). Germline-derived CDR1 and CDR2 are SGDLS and YYNGEE. This CDR3 contains 15 residues. V was clipped by 0 bases and J by 9 bases, with 16 bases between them. CDR3 protein: CASSVGQQRSGEQFF. CDR3 sequence (DNA): TGTGCCAGCAGCGTAGGACAGCAAAGAAGCGGTGAGCAGTTCTTC.

Many counts were recorded for this clonotype. V usage is TRBV9 and J usage is TRBJ2-3; unclear D gene. Germline V CDR1 and CDR2: SGDLS, YYNGEE. V lost 4 bases, J lost 5 bases, and 8 bases lay in between. The CDR3 consists of 12 residues. The CDR3 DNA reads TGTGCCAGCAGCCCCCTGGAAGATACGCAGTATTTT. Its translation is CASSPLEDTQYF.

This clonotype was counted ten times or more. This sequence joins TRBV9 and TRBJ2-5, with 11 bases aligning to TRBD2. V dropped 3 bases and J dropped 3; count of bases not matched to a gene: 1. Per the germline V gene, CDR1 is SGDLS and CDR2 is YYNGEE. This CDR3 spans 14 amino acids. Here the CDR3 DNA reads TGTGCCAGCAGCGGGGGACTAGCGGAAGAGACCCAGTACTTC. It yields the protein CASSGGLAEETQYF. Looking up the rest from reference TRBV9 and TRBJ2-5 gives the full variable domain: DSGVTQTPKHLITATGQRVTLRCSPRSGDLSVYWYQQSLDQGLQFLIQYYNGEERAKGNILERFSAQQFPDLHSELNLSSLELGDSALYFCASSGGLAEETQYFGPGTRLLVL.

This clonotype was seen many times. This chain uses TRBV9 with TRBJ2-5; tentative D call: TRBD1 (5 bases). Germline-derived CDR1 and CDR2 are SGDLS and YYNGEE. CDR3 length: 15 amino acids. The ends were cut back, 0 bases at V and 5 bases at J, with 14 bases in the middle. CDR3 residues: CASSVASGKSETQYF. CDR3 bases: TGTGCCAGCAGCGTAGCCTCAGGGAAATCGGAGACCCAGTACTTC.

CDR3 DNA: TGTGCCAGCAGCCCGGGGACAGGTCATTCACCCCTCCACTTT. This sequence encodes CASSPGTGHSPLHF. The rearrangement uses TRBV9 and TRBJ1-6, with 8 bases lining up with TRBD1. V was clipped by 4 bases and J by 8 bases; unmatched bases: 5. This CDR3 has 14 amino acids. The germline V gene has CDR1 SGDLS and CDR2 YYNGEE.

This clonotype was observed many times. The chain couples TRBV9 to TRBJ2-3, with D tentatively TRBD2 (5 bases). The V end lost 2 bases, the J end lost 0 bases, and 10 bases lay between the germline ends. CDR1 is SGDLS and CDR2 is YYNGEE in the germline V gene. The CDR3 is made up of 15 amino acids. In DNA, the CDR3 is TGTGCCAGCAGCGTGCTAGCAGCTAGCACAGATACGCAGTATTTT. Translating it yields CASSVLAASTDTQYF.

This clonotype has at least ten counts. The chain employs TRBV9 and TRBJ2-1; 13 nucleotides line up with TRBD2. Germline values: CDR1 SGDLS, CDR2 YYNGEE. This CDR3 region has 16 residues. The V segment lost 4 bases and the J segment 5 bases; nucleotides outside the gene matches: 6. The CDR3 region has the DNA TGTGCCAGCAGCACTAGCACTAGCGGGAGGGACAATGAGCAGTTCTTC. It yields the protein CASSTSTSGRDNEQFF.